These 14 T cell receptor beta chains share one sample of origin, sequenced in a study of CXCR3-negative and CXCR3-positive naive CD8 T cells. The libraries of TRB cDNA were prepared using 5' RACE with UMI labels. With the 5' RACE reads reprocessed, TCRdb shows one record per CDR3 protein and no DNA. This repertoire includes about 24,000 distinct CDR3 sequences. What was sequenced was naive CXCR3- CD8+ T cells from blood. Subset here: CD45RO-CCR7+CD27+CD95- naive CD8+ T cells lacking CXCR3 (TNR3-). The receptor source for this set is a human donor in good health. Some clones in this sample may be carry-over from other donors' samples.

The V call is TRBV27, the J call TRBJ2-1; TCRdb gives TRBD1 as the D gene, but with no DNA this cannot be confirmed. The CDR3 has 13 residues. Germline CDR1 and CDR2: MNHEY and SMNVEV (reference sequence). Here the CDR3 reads CASSPGQGAMQFF.

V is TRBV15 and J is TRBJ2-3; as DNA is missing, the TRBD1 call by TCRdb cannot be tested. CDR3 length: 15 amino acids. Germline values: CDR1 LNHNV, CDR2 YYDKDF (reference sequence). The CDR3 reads CATSRTGGRGDTQYF.

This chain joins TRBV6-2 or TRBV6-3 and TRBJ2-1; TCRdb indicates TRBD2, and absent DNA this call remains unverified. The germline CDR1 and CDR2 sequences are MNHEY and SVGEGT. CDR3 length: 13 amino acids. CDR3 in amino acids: CASTGAGGWEQFF.

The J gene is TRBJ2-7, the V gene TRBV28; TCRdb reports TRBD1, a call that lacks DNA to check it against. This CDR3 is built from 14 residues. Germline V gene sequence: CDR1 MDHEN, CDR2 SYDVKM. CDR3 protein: CASSPDRVLYEQYF. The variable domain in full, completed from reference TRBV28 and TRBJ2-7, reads DVKVTQSSRYLVKRTGEKVFLECVQDMDHENMFWYRQDPGLGLRLIYFSYDVKMKEKGDIPEGYSVSREKKERFSLILESASTNQTSMYLCASSPDRVLYEQYFGPGTRLTVT.

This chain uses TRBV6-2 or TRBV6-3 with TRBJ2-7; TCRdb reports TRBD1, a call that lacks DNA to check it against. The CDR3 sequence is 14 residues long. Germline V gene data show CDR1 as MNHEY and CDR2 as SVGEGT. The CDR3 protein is CASSEQGNSGEQYF.

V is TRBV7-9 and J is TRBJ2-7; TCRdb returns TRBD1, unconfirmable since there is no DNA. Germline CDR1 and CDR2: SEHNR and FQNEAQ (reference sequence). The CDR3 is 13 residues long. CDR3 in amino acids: CASSLEGAREQYF.

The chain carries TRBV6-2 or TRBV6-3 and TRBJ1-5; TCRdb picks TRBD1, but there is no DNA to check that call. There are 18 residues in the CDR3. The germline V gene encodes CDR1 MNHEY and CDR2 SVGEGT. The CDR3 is CASSYLPPPGQQNQPQHF.

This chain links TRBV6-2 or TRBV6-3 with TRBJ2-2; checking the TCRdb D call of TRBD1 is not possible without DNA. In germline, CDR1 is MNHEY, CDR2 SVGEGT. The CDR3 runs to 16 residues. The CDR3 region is CASTSSAPANTGELFF.

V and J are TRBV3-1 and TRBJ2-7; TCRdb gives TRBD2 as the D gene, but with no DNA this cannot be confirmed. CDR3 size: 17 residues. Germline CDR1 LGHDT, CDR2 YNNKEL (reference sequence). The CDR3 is CASSQDSASGDPYEQYF.

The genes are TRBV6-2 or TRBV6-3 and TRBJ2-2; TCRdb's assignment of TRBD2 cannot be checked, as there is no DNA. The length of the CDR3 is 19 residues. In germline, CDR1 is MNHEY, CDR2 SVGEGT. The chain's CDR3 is CASTYGTGLAGVYTGELFF.

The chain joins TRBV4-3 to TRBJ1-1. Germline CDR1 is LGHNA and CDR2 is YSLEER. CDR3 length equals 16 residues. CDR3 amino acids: CASSQDYGVTNTEAFF.

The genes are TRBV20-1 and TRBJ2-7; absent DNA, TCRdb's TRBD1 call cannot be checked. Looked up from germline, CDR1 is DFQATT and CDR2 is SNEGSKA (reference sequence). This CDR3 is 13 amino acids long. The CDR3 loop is CSADRDSAYEQYF.

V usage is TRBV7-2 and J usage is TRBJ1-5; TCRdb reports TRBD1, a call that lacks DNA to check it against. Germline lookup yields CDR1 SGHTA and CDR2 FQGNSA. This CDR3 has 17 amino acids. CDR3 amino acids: CASSLLPGRVSNQPQHF.

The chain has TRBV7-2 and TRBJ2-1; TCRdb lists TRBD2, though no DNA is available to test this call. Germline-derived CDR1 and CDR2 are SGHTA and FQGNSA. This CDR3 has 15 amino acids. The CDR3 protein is CASSLGLAGVGEQFF. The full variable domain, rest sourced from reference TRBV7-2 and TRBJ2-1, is GAGVSQSPSNKVTEKGKDVELRCDPISGHTALYWYRQSLGQGLEFLIYFQGNSAPDKSGLPSDRFSAERTGGSVSTLTIQRTQQEDSAVYLCASSLGLAGVGEQFFGPGTRLTVL.